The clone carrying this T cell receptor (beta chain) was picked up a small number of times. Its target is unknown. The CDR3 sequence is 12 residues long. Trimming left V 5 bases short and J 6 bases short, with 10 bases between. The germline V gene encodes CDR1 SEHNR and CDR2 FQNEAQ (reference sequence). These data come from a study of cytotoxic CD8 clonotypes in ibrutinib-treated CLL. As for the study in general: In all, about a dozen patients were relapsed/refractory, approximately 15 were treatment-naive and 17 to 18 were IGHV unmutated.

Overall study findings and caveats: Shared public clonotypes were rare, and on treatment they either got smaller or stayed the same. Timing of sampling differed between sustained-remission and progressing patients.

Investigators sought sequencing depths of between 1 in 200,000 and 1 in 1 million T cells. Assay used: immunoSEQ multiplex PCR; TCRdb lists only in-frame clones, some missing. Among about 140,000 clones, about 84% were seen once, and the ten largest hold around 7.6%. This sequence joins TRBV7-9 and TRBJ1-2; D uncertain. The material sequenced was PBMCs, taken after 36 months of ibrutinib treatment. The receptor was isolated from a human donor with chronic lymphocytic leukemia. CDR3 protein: CASSQAYDGYTF. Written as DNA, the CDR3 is TGTGCCAGCAGCCAAGCTTACGATGGCTACACCTTC.